A single sample is the source of the 23 T cell receptor beta chains below, sequenced in a study of cytotoxic CD8 clonotypes in ibrutinib-treated CLL. This table comes from immunoSEQ multiplex PCR, and its TCRdb copy is limited to in-frame clones, with some not included. The repertoire holds 100,000 to 150,000 clones, roughly 85% seen once, with under 2.5% in the top ten. Sequences were derived from PBMCs, sampled after 24 months of ibrutinib treatment. Source of these receptors: a human donor with chronic lymphocytic leukemia.

This chain uses TRBV29-1 with TRBJ2-7; 9 positions agree with TRBD1. The V segment lost 4 bases and the J segment 0 bases; nucleotides outside the gene matches: 13. The CDR3 covers 17 residues. The germline V gene encodes CDR1 SQVTM and CDR2 ANQGSEA. The CDR3 DNA sequence: TGCAGCGTTGTAAGGGGGACAGGGACTCGAAGCTCCTACGAGCAGTACTTC. The encoded protein is CSVVRGTGTRSSYEQYF.

This clone was seen a few times. The chain joins TRBV7-2 to TRBJ2-5, with 8 bases matching TRBD1. The J segment lost 6 bases and the V segment lost 1 base, leaving 4 bases of the junction unmatched. This CDR3 spans 14 amino acids. CDR1 is SGHTA and CDR2 is FQGNSA in the germline V gene. CDR3: CASSLGQGMKTQYF. The CDR3, as DNA: TGTGCCAGCAGCTTAGGACAGGGGATGAAGACCCAGTACTTC.

This clone has just a few counts. This CDR3 fails to terminate in the conserved phenylalanine or tryptophan, so it likely reflects a read error. The limits of the CDR3 on the DNA are not certain, so only TCRdb's listed CDR3 is given. This chain uses TRBV6-4 with TRBJ1-1; the table calls TRBD1, which could not be checked here. The CDR3 is made up of 8 amino acids, end residues included. Germline-derived CDR1 and CDR2 are MRHNA and SNTAGT. The CDR3: CANLSVGL.

This chain uses TRBV9 with TRBJ1-1, with TRBD1 matching 8 bases. Germline V gene lookup returns CDR1 SGDLS and CDR2 YYNGEE. The J segment lost 3 bases and the V segment lost 4 bases, leaving 2 bases of the junction unmatched. The CDR3 consists of 13 residues. Written as DNA, the CDR3 is TGTGCCAGCAGCCTGACAGGGGACACTGAAGCTTTCTTT. Translating gives CASSLTGDTEAFF.

The rearrangement links TRBV7-9 to TRBJ2-7; perhaps TRBD1 as D (5 bases). V gave up 4 bases and J gave up 0 bases, with 13 bases separating them. The CDR3 totals 15 residues. Germline V gene data show CDR1 as SEHNR and CDR2 as FQNEAQ (reference sequence). The CDR3 is CASSSTATDSYEQYF. CDR3 sequence (DNA): TGTGCCAGCAGCTCGACGGCGACAGACTCCTACGAGCAGTACTTC.

The gene calls are TRBV11-2 and TRBJ1-2, with D possibly TRBD1 on 5 matching bases. With 0 bases removed from V and 7 bases from J, the gap between germline ends came to 12 bases. This CDR3 region has 14 residues. The germline gives CDR1 SGHAT, CDR2 FQNNGV. The DNA of the CDR3 is TGTGCCAGCAGCTTAGAGGAGGGGAGGGGTGGCTACACCTTC. Translating it yields CASSLEEGRGGYTF.

V and J are TRBV28 and TRBJ2-7; TRBD2 matches at 9 bases. In germline, CDR1 is MDHEN, CDR2 SYDVKM. With V trimmed by 5 bases and J by 3 bases, 8 bases remained unmatched. The CDR3 is 15 amino acids. In nucleotides, the CDR3 is TGTGCCAGCAGTACGCCCGCGGGAGGGGACTACGAGCAGTACTTC. Amino acids: CASSTPAGGDYEQYF.

The chain carries TRBV19 and TRBJ1-5, with unresolved D. The germline CDR1 and CDR2 sequences are LNHDA and SQIVND (reference sequence). This CDR3 region has 15 residues. The ends were cut back, 2 bases at V and 7 bases at J, with 15 bases in the middle. The CDR3 bases are TGTGCCAGTAGTATATATGAGGGAGGAAAGCAGCCCCAGCATTTT. Translated, it gives CASSIYEGGKQPQHF.

On this clone itself: One end of the junction varies from germline; a read error may be responsible. The chain links TRBV25-1 to TRBJ1-2; 7 positions match TRBD1. Germline V gives CDR1 MGHDK, CDR2 SYGVNS. The CDR3 has 15 residues. CDR3 coding DNA: TGTGCCAGCAGGGAATCGACAGGGCGAAACTATGGCTACACCTTC. Encoded protein: CASRESTGRNYGYTF.

The genes are TRBV7-2 and TRBJ2-5; 12 positions agree with TRBD2. CDR3 length equals 16 residues. J gave up 2 bases and V 1 base, and 2 bases lay outside the gene matches. Germline loops: CDR1 SGHTA, CDR2 FQGNSA. Written as DNA, the CDR3 is TGTGCCAGCAGCTTAGTTCTAGCGGGGGGGCAAGAGACCCAGTACTTC. It is translated as CASSLVLAGGQETQYF.

The chain employs TRBV19 and TRBJ2-1, with D possibly matching TRBD1 (5 bases). Looked up from germline, CDR1 is LNHDA and CDR2 is SQIVND (reference sequence). The CDR3 length is 15 residues. With 2 bases removed from V and 0 bases from J, the gap between germline ends came to 8 bases. CDR3 sequence (DNA): TGTGCCAGTAGTATAAGGGGCAGCTCCTACAATGAGCAGTTCTTC. Encoded protein: CASSIRGSSYNEQFF.

The V call is TRBV10-3, the J call TRBJ1-4; D is perhaps TRBD1 (6 bases). Trimming shortened V by 3 bases and J by 8 bases, and 16 bases separated the two germline ends. Germline CDR1 and CDR2: ENHRY and SYGVKD. The CDR3 length is 15 residues. CDR3 protein: CAISDPTGFGEKLFF. In DNA, the CDR3 is TGTGCCATCAGTGACCCCACAGGGTTTGGGGAAAAACTGTTTTTT.

J is TRBJ1-2 and V is TRBV6-6, with D perhaps matching TRBD1 (5 bases). CDR1 and CDR2 from the germline V gene are MNHNY and SVGAGI (reference sequence). V lost 2 bases to trimming and J lost 4 bases, with 11 bases between them. The CDR3 has 14 residues. CDR3 sequence: CASSYARGFYGYTF. The CDR3 nucleotides read TGTGCCAGCAGTTACGCTCGGGGCTTCTATGGCTACACCTTC.

This clone was counted only a few times. V usage is TRBV30 and J usage is TRBJ1-6, with D uncertain. From germline, CDR1 is GTSNPN and CDR2 SVGIG (reference sequence). V lost 4 bases and J 11 bases, leaving 12 bases between the germline ends. This CDR3 is built from 12 residues. The CDR3 sequence is CAWMREQPPLHF. In nucleotides, the CDR3 is TGTGCCTGGATGCGGGAACAACCACCCCTCCACTTT.

V usage is TRBV6-5 and J usage is TRBJ1-6; D ambiguous. This CDR3 region has 14 residues. Trimming pared 5 bases from V and 6 bases from J, leaving 11 bases between. Germline CDR1 reads MNHEY; CDR2 reads SVGAGI. CDR3 protein: CASSDQTRNSPLHF. CDR3 DNA sequence: TGTGCCAGCAGTGACCAGACACGTAATTCACCCCTCCACTTT.

This chain joins TRBV19 and TRBJ2-4; 11 positions agree with TRBD1. The CDR3 has 15 residues. V lost 4 bases, J lost 7 bases, and 6 bases stayed unmatched. Germline V gives CDR1 LNHDA, CDR2 SQIVND (reference sequence). Here the CDR3 DNA reads TGTGCCAGTAGTACCGGACAGGGGGCCTTGAACATTCAGTACTTC. This gives the protein CASSTGQGALNIQYF.

The chain carries TRBV18 and TRBJ1-1; tentative D call: TRBD1 (5 bases). This CDR3 contains 13 residues. V shed 5 bases and J shed 4 bases, with 11 bases lying between them. CDR1 and CDR2 from the germline V gene are KGHSH and LQKENI. The CDR3 sequence is CASSSREGTEAFF. The CDR3, as DNA: TGTGCCAGCTCATCCAGGGAGGGCACTGAAGCTTTCTTT. Variable domain in full (rest from reference TRBV18 and TRBJ1-1): NAGVMQNPRHLVRRRGQEARLRCSPMKGHSHVYWYRQLPEEGLKFMVYLQKENIIDESGMPKERFSAEFPKEGPSILRIQQVVRGDSAAYFCASSSREGTEAFFGQGTRLTVV.

As concerns this clone: Germline and junction disagree at one end, which may indicate a read error. The V call is TRBV19, the J call TRBJ1-2; possible D gene TRBD1, 6 bases. The germline V gene encodes CDR1 LNHDA and CDR2 SQIVND (reference sequence). CDR3 size: 18 residues. Here the CDR3 DNA reads TGTGCCAGCAGTAGTATCACCCCAACAGGGCCCGGGGACTATGGCTACACCTTC. Residues: CASSSITPTGPGDYGYTF.

The chain carries TRBV19 and TRBJ2-3; D is tentatively TRBD1 or TRBD2 (5 bases each). Germline lookup yields CDR1 LNHDA and CDR2 SQIVND (reference sequence). V lost 10 bases to trimming and J lost 3 bases, with 17 bases between them. The CDR3 is made up of 14 amino acids. The CDR3 loop is CATRPGRRTDTQYF. CDR3 sequence (DNA): TGTGCCACTAGACCGGGACGGCGAACAGATACGCAGTATTTT.

The chain has TRBV10-1 and TRBJ2-3; 7 nucleotides agree with TRBD2. The CDR3 covers 14 residues. Germline assignment: CDR1 WNHNN and CDR2 SYGVQD (reference sequence). V shed 5 bases, J shed 3 bases, and the junction held 5 bases outside the gene matches. The CDR3 region has the DNA TGCGCCAGCAGTCTCGGACTAGTGACAGATACGCAGTATTTT. It codes for CASSLGLVTDTQYF.

The chain joins TRBV29-1 to TRBJ1-2; D ambiguous. Trimming shortened V by 4 bases and J by 0 bases, and 15 bases separated the two germline ends. The CDR3 has 15 amino acids. The germline CDR1 and CDR2 sequences are SQVTM and ANQGSEA. The CDR3: CSVGVRGLANYGYTF. CDR3 nucleotides: TGCAGCGTTGGGGTTCGAGGGCTAGCTAACTATGGCTACACCTTC.

The chain employs TRBV5-1 and TRBJ1-4; no reliable D call. The CDR3 spans 14 residues. The V gene's germline CDR1 is SGHRS and CDR2 YFSETQ. Trimming removed 1 base from V and 3 bases from J, with 7 bases in between. CDR3 nucleotide sequence: TGCGCCAGCAGCTTGCAGCCGTCTAATGAAAAACTGTTTTTT. This encodes CASSLQPSNEKLFF.

This sequence joins TRBV19 and TRBJ1-5, with D uncertain. Trimming removed 5 bases at V and 0 bases at J, with 20 bases between. The CDR3 has 18 residues. From germline, CDR1 is LNHDA and CDR2 SQIVND (reference sequence). For the CDR3, the DNA is TGTGCCAGTAGTCCAAACCTCCGGGCGGTTTATAGCAATCAGCCCCAGCATTTT. Protein: CASSPNLRAVYSNQPQHF.